This entry lists 30 T cell receptor beta chains sequenced from one sample in a study of Ad26.COV2.S vaccination and SARS-CoV-2 variants. Method: immunoSEQ multiplex PCR; TCRdb's copy keeps in-frame clones and lacks some. In the table there are roughly 680,000 clones, around 92% of which are singletons. Treatment meaning: roughly 20 received Ad26.COV2.S at low or high dose, single or two shots; 5 received placebo; per-sample allocation not given. Sample collection was performed on day 63 after the first vaccine or placebo injection. The sample here was peripheral blood, taken in a trial of Ad26.COV2.S vaccine versus placebo. The receptor source for this set is a person aged 18-65 years who received the Ad26.COV2.S COVID-19 vaccine or a placebo.

The rearrangement joins TRBV7-8 to TRBJ2-2, with unresolved D. V was pared by 1 base and J by 3 bases, with 6 bases between. Germline V gene lookup returns CDR1 SGHVS and CDR2 FQNEAQ. The CDR3 covers 14 residues. This CDR3 is CASSLGTDTGELFF. The CDR3 coding sequence is TGTGCCAGCAGCTTAGGGACGGACACCGGGGAGCTGTTTTTT.

The V call is TRBV6-5, the J call TRBJ2-7; the match to TRBD1 covers 7 bases. Per the germline V gene, CDR1 is MNHEY and CDR2 is SVGAGI. CDR3 length: 14 residues. With V trimmed by 0 bases and J by 3 bases, 2 bases remained unmatched. CDR3 nucleotides: TGTGCCAGCAGTTACTCTCAGGGGGTCTACGAGCAGTACTTC. Amino acid sequence: CASSYSQGVYEQYF.

This clone came up once. This sequence joins TRBV7-4 and TRBJ1-4; D is unclear. The V end was cut by 1 base, the J end by 2 bases, with 17 bases between. The CDR3 runs to 18 residues. The germline V gene has CDR1 SGHVT and CDR2 SQSDAQ. The CDR3 loop is CASSLVGRRIPTNEKLFF. For the CDR3, the DNA is TGTGCCAGCAGCTTAGTTGGGAGACGCATTCCTACTAATGAAAAACTGTTTTTT.

The chain joins TRBV3-1 (or the pseudogene TRBV3-2) to TRBJ1-3; D possibly corresponds to TRBD1 (6 bases). Germline CDR1 and CDR2: LGHDT and YNNKEL (reference sequence). Trimming stripped 4 bases from V and 3 bases from J, with 13 bases between. This CDR3 is 15 amino acids long. This CDR3 reads CASSPNRDFGNTIYF. CDR3 DNA: TGTGCCAGCAGCCCAAACAGGGATTTTGGAAACACCATATATTTT.

The chain is built from TRBV11-3 and TRBJ2-3; 7 bases are a match to TRBD2. CDR3 size: 15 residues. Germline V gene sequence: CDR1 SGHNT, CDR2 YENEEA. V dropped 1 base and J dropped 5; count of bases not matched to a gene: 6. The chain's CDR3 is CASSLGGGPGDTQYF. CDR3 in DNA: TGTGCCAGCAGCTTAGGCGGGGGTCCTGGAGATACGCAGTATTTT.

The genes are TRBV19 and TRBJ2-2; D possibly uses TRBD1 or TRBD2 (9 bases each). With 9 bases removed from V and 5 bases from J, the gap between germline ends came to 31 bases. Germline CDR1 is LNHDA and CDR2 is SQIVND (reference sequence). The CDR3 extends over 19 amino acids. Written as DNA, the CDR3 is TGTGCCAGCCGCGCCGGGACAGGGTTTAGCGGGAGTGGTACCGGGGAGCTGTTTTTT. It is translated as CASRAGTGFSGSGTGELFF. The complete variable domain, with remaining parts taken from reference TRBV19 and TRBJ2-2, reads DGGITQSPKYLFRKEGQNVTLSCEQNLNHDAMYWYRQDPGQGLRLIYYSQIVNDFQKGDIAEGYSVSREKKESFPLTVTSAQKNPTAFYLCASRAGTGFSGSGTGELFFGEGSRLTVL.

CDR3 bases: TGTGCCAGCAGTCAAAGGAGAACGGGTGATGATGAGCAGTTCTTC. The encoded protein is CASSQRRTGDDEQFF. The genes are TRBV14 and TRBJ2-1; unclear D gene. V lost 6 bases to trimming and J lost 8 bases, with 20 bases between them. Looked up from germline, CDR1 is SGHDN and CDR2 is FVKESK. CDR3 length equals 15 residues.

The gene calls are TRBV7-9 and TRBJ2-2; 7 nucleotides align to TRBD1. The CDR3 length is 13 residues. Germline assignment: CDR1 SEHNR and CDR2 FQNEAQ (reference sequence). V gave up 5 bases and J gave up 7 bases; unmatched junction bases: 4. The CDR3 DNA follows: TGTGCCAGCAGCCTTACAGGGGACGGGGAGCTGTTTTTT. Encoded protein: CASSLTGDGELFF.

The chain combines TRBV7-8 with TRBJ1-5, with D possibly matching TRBD1 (6 bases). The CDR3 spans 15 residues. The ends were cut back, 4 bases at V and 1 base at J, with 11 bases in the middle. Germline V CDR1 and CDR2: SGHVS, FQNEAQ. The CDR3 DNA follows: TGTGCCAGCAGCTGGGGGGCAGGAAGCAATCAGCCCCAGCATTTT. It translates to CASSWGAGSNQPQHF.

The chain has TRBV2 and TRBJ2-5, with 13 positions matching TRBD2. V was pared by 4 bases and J by 4 bases, with 6 bases of the junction left unmatched. CDR1 and CDR2 from the germline V gene are SNHLY and FYNNEI. CDR3 size: 16 residues. The chain's CDR3 is CASSGTSGSFRETQYF. The CDR3 DNA reads as TGTGCCAGCAGTGGGACTAGCGGGAGCTTCCGAGAGACCCAGTACTTC. The complete variable domain, with remaining parts taken from reference TRBV2 and TRBJ2-5, reads EPEVTQTPSHQVTQMGQEVILRCVPISNHLYFYWYRQILGQKVEFLVSFYNNEISEKSEIFDDQFSVERPDGSNFTLKIRSTKLEDSAMYFCASSGTSGSFRETQYFGPGTRLLVL.

CDR3: CASTVSGTGLPSTNEKLFF. The CDR3 DNA sequence: TGTGCCAGTACCGTAAGCGGGACAGGGCTTCCTTCAACTAATGAAAAACTGTTTTTT. The chain recombines TRBV19 with TRBJ1-4, with 9 bases matching TRBD1. This CDR3 spans 19 amino acids. With V trimmed by 7 bases and J by 0 bases, 15 bases remained unmatched. CDR1 is LNHDA, CDR2 SQIVND, per germline (reference sequence).

The chain recombines TRBV19 with TRBJ2-7; D is undetermined. The CDR3 loop spans 13 amino acids. The V gene lost 3 bases and the J gene lost 3 bases, with 9 bases spanning the gap. The germline CDR1 and CDR2 sequences are LNHDA and SQIVND (reference sequence). CDR3 sequence reads: CASSIKVHYEQYF. CDR3 bases: TGTGCCAGTAGTATTAAGGTTCACTACGAGCAGTACTTC.

This chain uses TRBV15 with TRBJ2-7; D is unresolved. The CDR3 sequence is 12 residues long. Germline V gene data show CDR1 as LNHNV and CDR2 as YYDKDF (reference sequence). V was pared by 3 bases and J by 5 bases, with 8 bases between. The CDR3 spells CATSRAGNEQYF. The CDR3 DNA reads TGTGCCACCAGCAGGGCAGGCAACGAGCAGTACTTC.

The chain is built from TRBV18 and TRBJ2-7, with 8 bases lining up with TRBD1. The trim removed 4 bases at V and 2 bases at J, leaving 7 bases unmatched. The CDR3 length is 15 residues. Germline V gene lookup returns CDR1 KGHSH and CDR2 LQKENI. The CDR3 sequence: CASSHSGQDPYEQYF. The CDR3 DNA follows: TGTGCCAGCTCACACTCGGGACAGGACCCCTACGAGCAGTACTTC.

The rearrangement joins TRBV5-1 to TRBJ2-5, with TRBD1 identical over 9 bases. This CDR3 has 15 residues. After removal of 0 bases from V and 2 bases from J, the junction contained 2 bases not matched to a gene. Germline V lookup: CDR1 SGHRS, CDR2 YFSETQ. This chain's CDR3 is CASSLGDREQETQYF. The CDR3, as DNA: TGCGCCAGCAGCTTGGGGGACAGGGAACAAGAGACCCAGTACTTC.

This sequence joins TRBV5-1 and TRBJ2-5; the match to TRBD1 covers 8 bases. V was pared by 4 bases and J by 2 bases, with 4 bases of the junction left unmatched. Per the germline V gene, CDR1 is SGHRS and CDR2 is YFSETQ. The CDR3 is 14 residues long. This CDR3 reads CASSGGQEQETQYF. In nucleotides, the CDR3 is TGCGCCAGCAGCGGGGGACAGGAGCAAGAGACCCAGTACTTC.

This chain joins TRBV18 and TRBJ2-7, with 8 bases identical to TRBD1. Germline values: CDR1 KGHSH, CDR2 LQKENI. V was clipped by 5 bases and J by 2 bases; unmatched bases: 11. This CDR3 has 16 amino acids. The CDR3 bases are TGTGCCAGCTCATCCGGGACAGGAAGAGTGGCCTACGAGCAGTACTTC. Translating gives CASSSGTGRVAYEQYF.

The rearrangement links TRBV9 to TRBJ2-3, with a weak D call TRBD1 (6 bases). V was shortened by 0 bases and J by 4 bases, with 6 bases between the two germline ends. Per germline, CDR1 SGDLS and CDR2 YYNGEE. This CDR3 contains 13 residues. DNA of the CDR3: TGTGCCAGCAGCGTAGCAGGGGCAGATACGCAGTATTTT. Its translation: CASSVAGADTQYF.

The V call is TRBV5-4, the J call TRBJ2-3; 12 nucleotides line up with TRBD2. Looked up from germline, CDR1 is SGHNT and CDR2 is YYREEE (reference sequence). This CDR3 spans 17 amino acids. V shed 2 bases, J shed 1 base, and the junction held 5 bases outside the gene matches. For the CDR3, the DNA is TGTGCCAGCAGCTTTCTAGCGGGAGGGCCAGGCACAGATACGCAGTATTTT. As protein: CASSFLAGGPGTDTQYF.

The chain joins TRBV3-1 (or the pseudogene TRBV3-2) to TRBJ2-3; D is unclear. The V gene lost 5 bases and the J gene lost 3 bases, with 3 bases spanning the gap. There are 11 residues in the CDR3. Germline V lookup: CDR1 LGHDT, CDR2 YNNKEL (reference sequence). The CDR3 region is CASSSTDTQYF. The CDR3 region has the DNA TGTGCCAGCAGCTCTACAGATACGCAGTATTTT.

The chain couples TRBV30 to TRBJ2-1, with 7 bases matching TRBD2. V was pared by 4 bases and J by 2 bases, with 5 bases of the junction left unmatched. The CDR3 extends over 14 amino acids. Germline-derived CDR1 and CDR2 are GTSNPN and SVGIG (reference sequence). This chain's CDR3 is CAWTLGLAYNEQFF. For the CDR3, the DNA is TGTGCCTGGACCCTCGGACTAGCCTACAATGAGCAGTTCTTC.

The rearrangement joins TRBV18 to TRBJ1-1; D gene uncertain. Germline V lookup: CDR1 KGHSH, CDR2 LQKENI. The CDR3 extends over 14 amino acids. V lost 5 bases, J lost 6 bases, and 16 bases lay in between. This CDR3 reads CASSLQSNYAEAFF. CDR3 DNA: TGTGCCAGCTCATTGCAGAGTAATTATGCTGAAGCTTTCTTT.

This clone was detected only a few times. The CDR3 reads CASSETGEGIGYGYTF. The CDR3 region has the DNA TGTGCCAGCAGTGAGACGGGCGAAGGCATAGGGTATGGCTACACCTTC. The chain joins TRBV2 to TRBJ1-2; the D is unclear. The CDR3 loop spans 16 amino acids. Trimming removed 3 bases at V and 5 bases at J, with 19 bases between. Germline CDR1 is SNHLY and CDR2 is FYNNEI.

This rearrangement joins TRBV6-4 to TRBJ2-1, with no clear D. The V and J ends lost 4 bases and 0 bases respectively, with 13 bases between them. In germline, CDR1 is MRHNA, CDR2 SNTAGT. The CDR3 has 16 amino acids. The CDR3 protein is CASSALTGSSYNEQFF. CDR3 nucleotide sequence: TGTGCCAGCAGTGCCCTTACTGGAAGCTCCTACAATGAGCAGTTCTTC.

The sample holds a few counts of this clone. This chain joins TRBV11-2 and TRBJ1-6; tentative D call: TRBD1 (5 bases). This CDR3 comprises 14 residues. V was cut by 1 base and J by 10 bases, with 11 bases left in between. Germline V lookup: CDR1 SGHAT, CDR2 FQNNGV. The CDR3 is CASSLGAGQSPLHF. In nucleotides, the CDR3 is TGTGCCAGCAGCTTAGGGGCAGGGCAATCACCCCTCCACTTT.

This rearrangement joins TRBV6-5 to TRBJ2-7, with 7 bases that match TRBD1. The CDR3 is made up of 12 amino acids. V shed 6 bases, J shed 7 bases, and the junction held 6 bases outside the gene matches. Germline CDR1 MNHEY, CDR2 SVGAGI. CDR3 sequence (DNA): TGTGCCAGCAGAACGGGACAGACTGAGCAGTACTTC. Translated: CASRTGQTEQYF.

The J gene is TRBJ1-3, the V gene TRBV30; TRBD1 aligns across 7 bases. The CDR3 has 13 residues. The V and J ends lost 3 bases and 6 bases, in that order; junction bases with no gene match: 5. CDR1 is GTSNPN and CDR2 is SVGIG in the germline V gene (reference sequence). The CDR3 DNA is TGTGCCTGGAGCCCGGACAGGCTAAACACCATATATTTT. As protein: CAWSPDRLNTIYF.

The chain joins TRBV10-1 to TRBJ1-6; tentatively, D is TRBD1 (6 bases). The CDR3 length is 18 residues. V dropped 0 bases and J dropped 2 bases, with 14 bases sitting between them. CDR1 and CDR2 from the germline V gene are WNHNN and SYGVQD (reference sequence). CDR3 coding DNA: TGCGCCAGCAGTGAGTCGACGTTGGGGGCCACCTATAATTCACCCCTCCACTTT. Translation: CASSESTLGATYNSPLHF.

This clone was seen a few times. CDR3 bases: TGTGCCAGCAGTTACGGGAGGGGGAATTCACCCCTCCACTTT. As protein: CASSYGRGNSPLHF. The chain employs TRBV6-5 and TRBJ1-6; the D gene is possibly TRBD1 (6 bases). The V gene's germline CDR1 is MNHEY and CDR2 SVGAGI. The CDR3 is made up of 14 amino acids. V was shortened by 2 bases and J by 7 bases, with 9 bases between the two germline ends.

This chain uses TRBV5-5 with TRBJ2-1; 9 bases fit TRBD2. The CDR3 consists of 16 residues. Germline assignment: CDR1 SGHKS and CDR2 YYEKEE (reference sequence). V lost 4 bases to trimming and J lost 4 bases; unmatched junction nucleotides: 9. CDR3 region: CASSLPPSGDYNEQFF. DNA of the CDR3: TGTGCCAGCAGCCTCCCACCTAGCGGGGATTACAATGAGCAGTTCTTC.